This TCR beta chain came from a study of T cells in Graves' hyperthyroidism and ophthalmopathy. As for the study in general: The initial diagnosis was the point when peripheral blood was collected, ahead of any treatment. Study findings and constraints: In blood, most of the thyroid clonotypes expanded above 0.001 were also present.

Researchers barred patients who had uncontrolled infection, other autoimmune disease, pregnancy or lactation. The germline CDR1 and CDR2 sequences are MNHEY and SMNVEV (reference sequence). The CDR3 runs to 13 residues. Trimming pared 3 bases from V and 4 bases from J, leaving 9 bases between. It was RNA transcripts that yielded the amplified TCR beta CDR3 regions. HTBI primers were employed in a first-round RT-PCR of the TCR CDR3. TCRdb ran MiXCR on the multiplex PCR reads and lists one entry per CDR3 protein. The sample records approximately 300,000 distinct CDR3 sequences, more than 15% being singletons. In this sample, this clonotype turned up many times. Antigen unknown.

The receptor was isolated from a woman aged 55 to 70 with Graves' ophthalmopathy. The sequencing sample was made of blood. This chain links TRBV27 with TRBJ1-2; no firm D call. The CDR3 is CASSFGIRYGYTF. DNA of the CDR3: TGTGCCAGCAGTTTCGGGATTCGCTATGGCTACACCTTC.